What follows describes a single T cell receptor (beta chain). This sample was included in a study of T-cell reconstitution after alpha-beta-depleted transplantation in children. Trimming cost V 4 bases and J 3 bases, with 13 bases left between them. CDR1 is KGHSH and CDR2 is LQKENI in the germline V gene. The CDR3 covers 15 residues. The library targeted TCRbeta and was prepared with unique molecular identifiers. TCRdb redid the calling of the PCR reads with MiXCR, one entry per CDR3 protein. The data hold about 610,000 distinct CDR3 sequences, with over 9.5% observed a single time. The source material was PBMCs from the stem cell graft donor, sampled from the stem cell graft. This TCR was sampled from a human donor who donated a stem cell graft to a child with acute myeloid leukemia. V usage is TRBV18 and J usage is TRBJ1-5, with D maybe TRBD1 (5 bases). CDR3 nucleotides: TGTGCCAGCTCACTGCCCGGGACTCCCAATCAGCCCCAGCATTTT. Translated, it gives CASSLPGTPNQPQHF.